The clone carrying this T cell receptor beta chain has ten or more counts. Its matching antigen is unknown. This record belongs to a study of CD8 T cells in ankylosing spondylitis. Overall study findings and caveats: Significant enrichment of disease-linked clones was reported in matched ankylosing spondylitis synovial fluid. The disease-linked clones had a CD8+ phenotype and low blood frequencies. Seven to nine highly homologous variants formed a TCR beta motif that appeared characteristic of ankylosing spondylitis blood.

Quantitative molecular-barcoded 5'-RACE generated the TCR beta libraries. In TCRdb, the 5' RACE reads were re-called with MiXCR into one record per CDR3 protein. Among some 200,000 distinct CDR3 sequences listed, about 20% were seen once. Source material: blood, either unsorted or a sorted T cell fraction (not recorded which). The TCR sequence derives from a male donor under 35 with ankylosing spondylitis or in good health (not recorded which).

The CDR3 here is CASSLGMMGDQPQHF. The DNA for the CDR3 is TGTGCCAGCAGTTTGGGTATGATGGGCGATCAGCCCCAGCATTTT. The chain uses TRBV27 and TRBJ1-5; D uncertain. This CDR3 has 15 amino acids. The germline V and J ends were trimmed by 3 bases and 5 bases, with 14 bases remaining between them. CDR1 is MNHEY and CDR2 is SMNVEV in the germline V gene (reference sequence).